These 31 T cell receptor beta chains share one sample of origin, sequenced in a study of siplizumab effects on memory and regulatory T cells. Assay used: immunoSEQ multiplex PCR; TCRdb lists only in-frame clones, some missing. This table has about 63,000 clones, over 65% appearing once. Material: memory CD4+ T cells sorted from blood. All receptors derive from a human donor in good health.

This clone was observed a few times. This chain connects TRBV19 to TRBJ1-2; D unresolved. The germline gives CDR1 LNHDA, CDR2 SQIVND (reference sequence). This CDR3 is 11 amino acids long. Trimming removed 8 bases from V and 3 bases from J, with 7 bases in between. DNA of the CDR3: TGTGCCAGTCTCGGGGACTATGGCTACACCTTC. It specifies CASLGDYGYTF.

V usage is TRBV6-5 and J usage is TRBJ2-2, with D maybe TRBD1 (6 bases). Germline CDR1 MNHEY, CDR2 SVGAGI. The CDR3 has 15 residues. Trimming left V 2 bases short and J 1 base short, with 8 bases between. DNA for the CDR3: TGTGCCAGCAGTTACGGGACACTGAACACCGGGGAGCTGTTTTTT. It specifies CASSYGTLNTGELFF.

The rearrangement links TRBV5-6 to TRBJ1-1, with D perhaps TRBD1 (6 bases). Germline lookup yields CDR1 SGHDT and CDR2 YYEEEE. Trimming pared 4 bases from V and 2 bases from J, leaving 12 bases between. The CDR3 has 14 residues. CDR3 sequence: CASSEGGTNTEAFF. In DNA, the CDR3 is TGTGCCAGCAGCGAAGGGGGGACCAACACTGAAGCTTTCTTT.

The chain combines TRBV7-9 with TRBJ2-5, with TRBD1 matching 8 bases. Losses at the gene ends were 2 bases for V and 4 bases for J; bases not matched to a gene: 3. This CDR3 contains 14 residues. CDR1 is SEHNR, CDR2 FQNEAQ, per germline (reference sequence). The CDR3 DNA reads TGTGCCAGCAGCTTACAGGGGGCGGGAGAGACCCAGTACTTC. Translation gives CASSLQGAGETQYF.

The chain uses TRBV4-1 and TRBJ2-4; 10 bases fit TRBD1. Looked up from germline, CDR1 is MGHRA and CDR2 is YSYEKL. V shed 1 base, J shed 1 base, and the junction held 4 bases outside the gene matches. This CDR3 is built from 17 residues. Written as DNA, the CDR3 is TGCGCCAGCAGCCAAGGTCCGGGACAGGGGGCCAAAAACATTCAGTACTTC. This sequence encodes CASSQGPGQGAKNIQYF.

The genes are TRBV7-2 and TRBJ2-3; 8 positions match TRBD2. V shed 4 bases, J shed 1 base, and the junction held 7 bases outside the gene matches. From germline, CDR1 is SGHTA and CDR2 FQGNSA. This CDR3 is 16 amino acids long. CDR3: CASSSTGTRGTDTQYF. CDR3 DNA: TGTGCCAGCAGCTCAACCGGGACTAGGGGCACAGATACGCAGTATTTT. Full variable domain (rest looked up from reference TRBV7-2 and TRBJ2-3): GAGVSQSPSNKVTEKGKDVELRCDPISGHTALYWYRQSLGQGLEFLIYFQGNSAPDKSGLPSDRFSAERTGGSVSTLTIQRTQQEDSAVYLCASSSTGTRGTDTQYFGPGTRLTVL.

This sequence joins TRBV9 and TRBJ1-1; no definite D call. Germline CDR1 is SGDLS and CDR2 is YYNGEE. The V end was cut by 0 bases, the J end by 2 bases, with 5 bases between. The CDR3 is 13 residues long. CDR3 sequence: CASSVVDNTEAFF. The CDR3 DNA follows: TGTGCCAGCAGCGTAGTAGACAACACTGAAGCTTTCTTT.

This clone was found a few times. The J gene is TRBJ1-2, the V gene TRBV13; D not certain. The CDR3 contains 14 residues. Germline CDR1 is PRHDT and CDR2 is FYEKMQ (reference sequence). The V gene lost 5 bases and the J gene lost 0 bases, with 10 bases spanning the gap. The CDR3 region is CASSARLANYGYTF. DNA of the CDR3: TGTGCCAGCAGCGCGCGGCTTGCTAACTATGGCTACACCTTC.

Notes on this clone: This specimen includes other DNA sequences encoding the same CDR3. The chain couples TRBV2 to TRBJ2-3; no clear D gene. The V gene's germline CDR1 is SNHLY and CDR2 FYNNEI. This CDR3 comprises 14 residues. Trimming left V 4 bases short and J 4 bases short, with 12 bases between. DNA for the CDR3: TGTGCCAGCAGTGGTGGTGGACCTCCAGATACGCAGTATTTT. Translation: CASSGGGPPDTQYF.

The chain carries TRBV25-1 and TRBJ1-2; 8 bases line up with TRBD1. Germline CDR1 is MGHDK and CDR2 is SYGVNS. With V trimmed by 4 bases and J by 0 bases, 4 bases remained unmatched. CDR3 length: 15 amino acids. This CDR3 reads CASSARTGTNYGYTF. The CDR3 region has the DNA TGTGCCAGCAGTGCGAGGACAGGGACTAACTATGGCTACACCTTC.

The chain couples TRBV7-8 to TRBJ2-5; TRBD1 matches 9 bases. This CDR3 has 15 residues. Unmatched junction bases numbered 9, after V lost 5 bases and J lost 5 bases. Germline-derived CDR1 and CDR2 are SGHVS and FQNEAQ. CDR3 sequence reads: CASSLSGTGMETQYF. The CDR3 coding sequence is TGTGCCAGCAGCCTCTCCGGGACAGGGATGGAGACCCAGTACTTC.

A few counts support this clone. The V gene is TRBV7-9, the J gene TRBJ1-1; TRBD1 might be the D (5 bases). Trimming took off 1 base at V and 0 bases at J, with 15 bases between the two ends. The CDR3 is 17 residues long. The germline gives CDR1 SEHNR, CDR2 FQNEAQ (reference sequence). The CDR3 DNA reads as TGTGCCAGCAGCTTAGGTTCAGGGACCCGGTTGAACACTGAAGCTTTCTTT. This gives the protein CASSLGSGTRLNTEAFF.

This sequence joins TRBV11-3 and TRBJ2-1, with 8 bases matching TRBD2. Trimming took 3 bases from V and 10 from J; bases not matched to a gene: 5. This CDR3 has 13 amino acids. Germline CDR1 SGHNT, CDR2 YENEEA. The CDR3 DNA reads TGTGCCAGCAGCTTCCGGGAGGGACTGGAGCAGTTCTTC. Protein sequence: CASSFREGLEQFF.

The CDR3 sequence is CASSLFVGAGNTEAFF. The CDR3, as DNA: TGTGCCAGCAGCTTGTTCGTGGGGGCGGGGAACACTGAAGCTTTCTTT. The J gene is TRBJ1-1, the V gene TRBV5-8; a possible D gene is TRBD1 (6 bases). Per the germline V gene, CDR1 is SGHTS and CDR2 is YDEGEE. The CDR3 runs to 16 residues. Trimming left V 1 base short and J 1 base short, with 14 bases between.

The V call is TRBV5-5, the J call TRBJ1-2; 7 positions match TRBD1. The CDR3 spans 15 residues. CDR1 and CDR2 (germline): SGHKS, YYEKEE (reference sequence). V shed 0 bases, J shed 0 bases, and the junction held 2 bases outside the gene matches. This chain's CDR3 is CASSLGDSPNYGYTF. CDR3 sequence (DNA): TGTGCCAGCAGCTTGGGGGACAGTCCTAACTATGGCTACACCTTC.

In its sample, this clone was seen a few times. The conserved closing phenylalanine or tryptophan is absent in this CDR3, likely reflecting a read error. The DNA is omitted, as the CDR3 cannot be located on it reliably, and the CDR3 follows TCRdb's listing. The chain combines TRBV12-1 with TRBJ1-2. TRBV12-1 is described as a pseudogene. Ends included, the CDR3 has 11 residues. The CDR3 sequence: CASSSIPRAST.

The chain combines TRBV19 with TRBJ2-7, with D maybe TRBD1 (6 bases). The CDR3 consists of 14 residues. The V gene's germline CDR1 is LNHDA and CDR2 SQIVND (reference sequence). The V end was cut by 4 bases, the J end by 1 base, with 11 bases between. The CDR3 bases are TGTGCCAGTAGTAACGAACAGGGATCCTACGAGCAGTACTTC. Translating gives CASSNEQGSYEQYF.

The CDR3 nucleotides are TGCGCCAGCAGCCCCCAGAAAGTAGCCGCCGACGAGCAGTACTTC. This codes for CASSPQKVAADEQYF. The chain employs TRBV5-1 and TRBJ2-7; the D is unclear. Per germline, CDR1 SGHRS and CDR2 YFSETQ. V lost 4 bases and J lost 5, with 19 bases in between. This CDR3 is 15 amino acids long. The variable domain in full, with the rest retrieved from reference TRBV5-1 and TRBJ2-7, is KAGVTQTPRYLIKTRGQQVTLSCSPISGHRSVSWYQQTPGQGLQFLFEYFSETQRNKGNFPGRFSGRQFSNSRSEMNVSTLELGDSALYLCASSPQKVAADEQYFGPGTRLTVT.

The sample holds one count of this clone. The rearrangement links TRBV19 to TRBJ2-3; D call uncertain. CDR1 and CDR2 from the germline V gene are LNHDA and SQIVND (reference sequence). The CDR3 consists of 16 residues. Trimming left V 4 bases short and J 5 bases short, with 19 bases between. The CDR3 coding sequence is TGTGCCAGTAGTAGGGAAAAGACCTTAACGGGAGATACGCAGTATTTT. Its translation: CASSREKTLTGDTQYF.

This sequence joins TRBV6-5 and TRBJ1-5; D gene uncertain. V was trimmed by 7 bases and J by 0 bases, leaving 4 bases between them. CDR1 and CDR2 from the germline V gene are MNHEY and SVGAGI. The CDR3 runs 12 residues. CDR3 DNA sequence: TGTGCCAGCAAACGTAGCAATCAGCCCCAGCATTTT. Encoded protein: CASKRSNQPQHF.

The chain carries TRBV28 and TRBJ1-4; D not resolved. Trimming took 10 bases from V and 0 from J, leaving 9 bases between them. The germline V gene has CDR1 MDHEN and CDR2 SYDVKM. The CDR3 runs 13 residues. CDR3: CATGVTTNEKLFF. CDR3 in DNA: TGTGCCACCGGGGTCACAACTAATGAAAAACTGTTTTTT.

The rearrangement links TRBV6-6 to TRBJ1-2; 12 bases are a match to TRBD1. With V trimmed by 6 bases and J by 3 bases, 2 bases remained unmatched. This CDR3 is 14 amino acids long. The germline gives CDR1 MNHNY, CDR2 SVGAGI (reference sequence). CDR3 protein: CASRGQGAYYGYTF. CDR3 DNA sequence: TGTGCCAGCAGGGGACAGGGGGCCTACTATGGCTACACCTTC.

This sequence joins TRBV7-2 and TRBJ1-5; D gene uncertain. CDR3 size: 15 residues. CDR1 is SGHTA and CDR2 is FQGNSA in the germline V gene. The V gene lost 2 bases and the J gene lost 1 base, with 9 bases spanning the gap. CDR3 nucleotide sequence: TGTGCCAGCAGCTTAAACGGCCGGAGCAATCAGCCCCAGCATTTT. Translating it yields CASSLNGRSNQPQHF.

This rearrangement joins TRBV21-1 to TRBJ2-5; the table gives TRBD1 as D, unverified against the DNA. TRBV21-1 is labeled a pseudogene. The CDR3 consists of 15 residues. Written as DNA, the CDR3 is TGTGCCAGCAGCAAAGAGGATTCAGGCCAAGAGACCCAGTACTTC. Translated, it gives CASSKEDSGQETQYF.

The rearrangement joins TRBV21-1 to TRBJ2-7; the table names TRBD1, a call not compared with the DNA. TRBV21-1 is designated a pseudogene. CDR3 length: 13 amino acids. The CDR3 DNA follows: TGTGCCAGCAGCATAGGGGTGCCCTACGAGCAGTACTTC. Encoded protein: CASSIGVPYEQYF.

V usage is TRBV5-8 and J usage is TRBJ2-7; 7 bases line up with TRBD1. This CDR3 comprises 13 residues. With 4 bases clipped from V and 3 bases from J, the junction kept 4 bases outside the gene matches. Germline CDR1 is SGHTS and CDR2 is YDEGEE. The CDR3 bases are TGTGCCAGCAGCAAGGGACAGAGCTACGAGCAGTACTTC. Encoded protein: CASSKGQSYEQYF.

The chain employs TRBV6-4 and TRBJ1-5, with D possibly TRBD1 on 6 matching bases. The CDR3 spans 14 residues. The germline gives CDR1 MRHNA, CDR2 SNTAGT. Trimming cost V 3 bases and J 6 bases, with 12 bases left between them. The DNA for the CDR3 is TGTGCCAGCAGTGAGAATACGGGGGCTCAGCCCCAGCATTTT. Its protein is CASSENTGAQPQHF.

The V gene is TRBV4-1, the J gene TRBJ1-2, with TRBD1 matching over 9 bases. CDR3 length: 16 amino acids. Germline-derived CDR1 and CDR2 are MGHRA and YSYEKL. V dropped 4 bases and J dropped 7; count of bases not matched to a gene: 13. As DNA, the CDR3 is TGCGCCAGCAGCCGGACCGGACAGGGGAAACCGTCTGGCTACACCTTC. This gives the protein CASSRTGQGKPSGYTF.

This chain connects TRBV18 to TRBJ1-2; D unclear. The CDR3 loop spans 17 amino acids. Per germline, CDR1 KGHSH and CDR2 LQKENI. Trimming removed 3 bases at V and 8 bases at J, with 25 bases between. CDR3 amino acids: CASSPRSHRPNQTGYTF. The CDR3 nucleotides are TGTGCCAGCTCACCGAGAAGCCACCGACCAAACCAGACGGGCTACACCTTC.

V is TRBV2 and J is TRBJ1-4; D is undetermined. The CDR3 has 15 residues. In germline, CDR1 is SNHLY, CDR2 FYNNEI. Trimming removed 4 bases from V and 4 bases from J, with 13 bases in between. Here the CDR3 reads CASSAPSAHNEKLFF. The CDR3 region has the DNA TGTGCCAGCAGTGCGCCATCGGCCCATAATGAAAAACTGTTTTTT.

The chain employs TRBV18 and TRBJ2-1; 10 nucleotides match TRBD2. J lost 6 bases, V lost 6 bases, and 8 bases had no gene match. CDR3 length equals 15 residues. Germline CDR1 KGHSH, CDR2 LQKENI. The CDR3 sequence is CASSFGLAESNEQFF. In nucleotides, the CDR3 is TGTGCCAGCTCGTTCGGACTAGCGGAGAGCAATGAGCAGTTCTTC.